The 4 T cell receptor beta chains presented below share a single source sample, sequenced in a study of cytomegalovirus exposure and HLA in healthy donors. Use of 60 Vbeta and 13 Jbeta primers characterized the PCR. This table comes from immunoSEQ multiplex PCR, and its TCRdb copy is limited to in-frame clones, with some not included. The data contain some 130,000 clones, around 80% of them singletons. The sample comprised PBMCs. The receptor source for this set is a man aged 25-45 years in good health and CMV-seronegative.

This rearrangement joins TRBV28 to TRBJ2-3, with TRBD2 matching over 10 bases. Trimming at V came to 4 bases and at J to 3 bases, leaving 7 bases not matched to a gene. The CDR3 sequence is 16 residues long. The V gene's germline CDR1 is MDHEN and CDR2 SYDVKM. CDR3 coding DNA: TGTGCCAGCAGTTCCCCCGCTAGCGGGAGTACAGATACGCAGTATTTT. This gives the protein CASSSPASGSTDTQYF.

The chain uses TRBV10-1 and TRBJ2-5; D gene unclear. From germline, CDR1 is WNHNN and CDR2 SYGVQD (reference sequence). The length of the CDR3 is 14 residues. Trimming removed 0 bases at V and 1 base at J, with 6 bases between. DNA for the CDR3: TGCGCCAGCAGTGAGTCTCTAGGCCAAGAGACCCAGTACTTC. As protein: CASSESLGQETQYF.

This rearrangement joins TRBV2 to TRBJ2-2; no definite D call. Germline values: CDR1 SNHLY, CDR2 FYNNEI. This CDR3 comprises 18 residues. V lost 2 bases, J lost 0 bases, and 16 bases lay in between. The DNA for the CDR3 is TGTGCCAGCAGTGAATCAGCGTCCCGGTTACCGAACACCGGGGAGCTGTTTTTT. This codes for CASSESASRLPNTGELFF.

The chain is built from TRBV29-1 and TRBJ1-2; no definite D call. V was shortened by 6 bases and J by 9 bases, with 20 bases between the two germline ends. There are 13 residues in the CDR3. Germline V lookup: CDR1 SQVTM, CDR2 ANQGSEA. DNA of the CDR3: TGCAGCGTCGAACCGGACTCAGATGTGAGCTACACCTTC. This sequence encodes CSVEPDSDVSYTF.